The present entry profiles one TCR beta chain with its context. This entry belongs to a study of blood T cell repertoires in COVID-19. Study information: Collection of acute and convalescent COVID-19 samples took place in the United States, Italy and Spain. PBMCs, B-cell-depleted T cells, or T cells provided the cDNA or gDNA that made up the material.

Clones were sequenced by immunoSEQ multiplex PCR, and TCRdb holds only the in-frame ones, with some missing. Among roughly 250,000 clones listed, around 90% were seen once. The CDR3 covers 14 residues. The germline CDR1 and CDR2 sequences are SGHNT and YENEEA. V was clipped by 4 bases and J by 6 bases, with 13 bases between them. Resolution of symptoms, clearance, or two negative PCRs was present in recovered Cohort 3 donors. This chain links TRBV11-3 with TRBJ2-1; possible D gene TRBD1, 5 bases. The origin of this receptor is a woman aged 50 to 60 who had recovered from COVID-19. Sequencing was carried out using PBMCs or T cells enriched from blood (not recorded which). CDR3 sequence: CASSSRGLGNEQFF. For the CDR3, the DNA is TGTGCCAGCAGCTCTAGGGGCCTTGGCAATGAGCAGTTCTTC.